These T cell receptor beta chains were read from a single sample in a study of glioma-infiltrating T cells. TCRdb independently ran MiXCR on the multiplex PCR reads; one entry per CDR3 protein. The data hold about 400,000 distinct CDR3 sequences, with about 40% observed a single time. The sample taken for sequencing was glioma tissue, nonneoplastic brain tissue, or PBMCs (not recorded which). The receptor source for this set is a human donor with low-grade glioma or glioblastoma, undergoing nonglioma brain surgery, or in good health (not recorded which). The CDR3 runs from the conserved cysteine through the conserved F or W. A D gene is named only where the DNA matches it firmly. The listing skips clone size in some rows; elsewhere it reads once, few, many or a size class.

j_call clone_size d_call cdr3_length v_call cdr3_aa cdr3_nt
TRBJ1-4 - - 14 TRBV7-9 CASSSEQGYEKLFF TGTGCTAGCAGCTCAGAACAGGGCTATGAAAAACTGTTTTTT
TRBJ2-3 - TRBD2 14 TRBV15 CATSDGGGKDTQYF TGTGCCACCAGCGATGGGGGGGGGAAAGATACGCAGTATTTT
TRBJ1-1 many - 14 TRBV28 CASSVGGGVPEAFF TGTGCCAGCAGCGTAGGGGGGGGAGTACCTGAAGCTTTCTTT
TRBJ1-2 - - 13 TRBV12-3/TRBV12-4 CASSLGASTGYTF TGTGCCAGCAGTTTAGGGGCCTCCACGGGCTACACCTTC
TRBJ2-3 few - 13 TRBV12-3/TRBV12-4 CASSPPRADTQYF TGTGCCAGCAGTCCCCCCAGGGCAGATACGCAGTATTTT
TRBJ2-5 - TRBD1 14 TRBV15 CATSRTGNQETQYF TGTGCCACCAGCAGGACAGGGAACCAAGAGACCCAGTACTTC
TRBJ1-3 few - 16 TRBV3-1 CASSQEGQGRGNTIYF TGTGCCAGCAGCCAAGAAGGTCAAGGAAGGGGAAACACCATATATTTT
TRBJ1-1 - - 14 TRBV6-5 CASSYSGGMAEAFF TGTGCCAGCAGTTACTCCGGAGGGATGGCTGAAGCTTTCTTT
TRBJ1-2 few - 15 TRBV12-3/TRBV12-4 CASSLPNNNNYGYTF TGTGCCAGCAGTTTACCAAACAACAATAACTATGGCTACACCTTC
TRBJ1-1 - TRBD1 14 TRBV4-1 CASRPPGQGTEAFF TGCGCCAGCCGGCCCCCGGGACAGGGGACTGAAGCTTTCTTT
TRBJ2-1 many - 14 TRBV6-2/TRBV6-3 CAAAWRGTYNEQFF TGTGCCGCCGCTTGGCGGGGAACCTACAATGAGCAGTTCTTC
TRBJ2-1 - TRBD2 14 TRBV3-1 CASSQAWGGNEQFF TGTGCCAGCAGCCAAGCTTGGGGGGGCAATGAGCAGTTCTTC
TRBJ1-2 few - 14 TRBV6-1 CASTYDLANYGYTF TGTGCCAGCACCTACGATTTGGCTAACTATGGCTACACCTTC
TRBJ2-7 few TRBD1 14 TRBV20-1 CSATGTGVAYEQYF TGCAGTGCTACCGGGACAGGGGTCGCCTACGAGCAGTACTTC
TRBJ1-5 - - 14 TRBV24-1 CATSGADSNQPQHF TGTGCCACCAGTGGTGCGGATAGCAATCAGCCCCAGCATTTT
TRBJ1-2 - - 15 TRBV7-9 CASSGPGPGDYGYTF TGTGCCAGCAGCGGCCCCGGGCCTGGAGACTATGGCTACACCTTC
TRBJ2-1 - - 16 TRBV20-1 CSARSSRRAPTNEQFF TGCAGTGCTAGAAGCAGCAGGAGGGCTCCCACCAATGAGCAGTTCTTC
TRBJ2-1 - TRBD2 15 TRBV9 CASSLTSGKYNEQFF TGTGCCAGCAGCCTCACCAGCGGGAAATACAATGAGCAGTTCTTC
TRBJ2-1 few - 15 TRBV12-3/TRBV12-4 CASSPMSGNYNEQFF TGTGCCAGCAGCCCGATGAGCGGAAACTACAATGAGCAGTTCTTC
TRBJ2-5 - - 14 TRBV2 CASSEGTTPGTQYF TGTGCCAGCAGTGAAGGGACAACTCCAGGGACCCAGTACTTC
TRBJ2-3 many - 16 TRBV28 CASSSMDKFYTDTQYF TGTGCCAGCAGCTCCATGGACAAATTCTACACAGATACGCAGTATTTT
TRBJ2-7 - - 14 TRBV5-1 CAGSLDGQNYEQYF TGCGCCGGCAGCTTGGATGGCCAAAACTACGAGCAGTACTTC
TRBJ2-3 - TRBD2 15 TRBV4-2 CVSTGGAGEGDTQYF TGTGTCAGCACCGGTGGGGCGGGAGAGGGAGATACGCAGTATTTT
TRBJ2-1 - - 13 TRBV11-1 CASSQTGSGGEFF TGTGCCAGCAGCCAAACCGGGTCGGGCGGCGAGTTCTTC